The sequence of this TCR beta chain was determined in a study of T cell responses to AZD1222 COVID-19 vaccine. Study conclusions and caveats: Donors were largely white British and mainly female; clonal diversity was possibly underestimated.

As to this clone: Its antigen is undetermined.

CDR3 length equals 13 residues. With 7 bases removed from V and 4 bases from J, the gap between germline ends came to 11 bases. From germline, CDR1 is LNHDA and CDR2 SQIVND (reference sequence). Second doses that came at about 4 or about 12 weeks were put together. Some clones are missing from TCRdb's copy, which holds only in-frame ones; the method was immunoSEQ multiplex PCR. Among some 79,000 clones listed, 80% to 90% were seen once. The source is an adult who received the AZD1222 COVID-19 vaccine. J is TRBJ1-5 and V is TRBV19; the D is unclear. Sequenced material: peripheral blood, taken 28 days after the second AZD1222 dose. CDR3 nucleotides: TGTGCCAGTACCCTCGAAGTTAATCAGCCCCAGCATTTT. Protein sequence: CASTLEVNQPQHF.